The sequence of this TCR beta chain was determined in a study of T cells in localized non-small cell lung cancer. Study-level findings and limits: Higher blood T cell density went with longer overall survival. Uninvolved adjacent lung had more T cell clonality than any other tissue, topping tumor.

V was pared by 4 bases and J by 4 bases, with 14 bases between. CDR1 is SNHLY and CDR2 is FYNNEI in the germline V gene. There are 15 residues in the CDR3. With respect to this clone: Its antigen is still unknown.

Produced via immunoSEQ multiplex PCR; TCRdb's table is partial and in-frame only. The sample includes approximately 83,000 clones, around 90% seen only once; the top ten take 20% to 25%. Sequencing was performed on peripheral blood, taken before any cancer treatment. The chain has TRBV2 and TRBJ1-5, with D possibly TRBD1 on 6 matching bases. This sequence was found in a woman aged 40 to 75 with stage I squamous cell lung carcinoma. For the CDR3, the DNA is TGTGCCAGCAGTGGGGGGGGGCTAGTGAATCAGCCCCAGCATTTT. Its protein product is CASSGGGLVNQPQHF.